What follows describes a single T cell receptor beta chain. The antigen it binds to is not known. It has no much larger one-base neighbor in the sample; base qualities were not kept. Reading from cysteine to phenylalanine, the CDR3 counts 15 amino acids. The DNA shown is the 45-base CDR3, in frame from base 1. V is trimmed back by 4 bases and J by 7 bases, and the junction contains 10 bases that no gene match accounts for. CDR1 is given as MNHNS and CDR2 as SASEGT, both from the germline V gene. These data come from a study of cytomegalovirus exposure and HLA in healthy donors (dated 2017 in TCRdb). Study-level background: An earlier analysis of some 600 of the donors reported roughly 300 Gb of sequence data and 90 million to 120 million unique TCR beta sequences obtained from roughly 170 million T cells. A later analysis re-analyzed previously published TCR beta repertoires from about 730 donors and added high-resolution HLA genotyping to study TCR occurrence patterns. Every discovery cohort repertoire had been produced on one sequencing platform. The aim of the study was to test whether cataloging public T cell receptors could identify signatures of past pathogen exposure. The number of donors typed differed by locus, with about 620-630 for A, B, C, DRB1 and DQB1, roughly 550 for DQA1, 600 to 610 for DPA1, and roughly 450 for DPB1. Rather than using new phenotypic data, the later analysis identified candidate immune exposures from TCR beta sequences and from how often those sequences occurred across donors. The study combined high-throughput TCR immunosequencing, statistical association of individual TCRs with disease status, and machine learning to predict cytomegalovirus infection status. Roughly 5 DR-DQ haplotypes were handled as single units for association and clustering, since linkage in the cohort was strong. A later genetic analysis took genome-wide SNP genotypes for about 65% of the roughly 670 donors and used that subset as a discovery cohort. Using immunosequencing, the study profiled T cell repertoires from roughly 650 subjects and related those repertoires to cytomegalovirus serostatus. Around 320 gigabases of sequencing data and approximately 93 million unique TCR sequences were included in an early release covering about 620 HLA-typed donors. On average, roughly 240,000 unique TCR beta nucleotide sequences were sequenced per donor among a few hundred genotyped donors of the cohort, with roughly 18% of those sequences being non-productive. Besides the first cohort of around 670 subjects, a separate validation cohort made up of 120 different subjects was used. Both class I and class II loci were covered by HLA typing, at four-digit resolution. Donor age, sex, ethnicity and CMV serostatus were compiled together with the repertoire data. Of the 300 to 500 genotyped donors, 81% were placed in the genetic ancestry cluster associated with self-reported Caucasian donors. An earlier analysis of around 580 of the donors used high-throughput TCR beta sequencing to judge whether each TCR beta V gene segment behaved as functional or pseudogenic.

Libraries were built with the immunoSEQ multiplex PCR assay. For the multiplex PCR, a mixture combining 60 forward primers for TCR Vbeta segments and 13 reverse primers for TCR Jbeta segments was used. The CDR3 region of rearranged TCR beta genes was amplified from genomic DNA by a multiplex PCR assay. The amplified TCR beta libraries were sequenced on the Illumina HiSeq System as 87-base-pair reads. On the authors' methods: A later analysis tallied 75 million to 95 million unique TCR beta chains across the 666 repertoires, and some 10 million of those chains were shared by two or more donors. Raw reads were error-corrected and collapsed into unique sequences with a nearest-neighbor algorithm that merged closely related sequences to remove PCR and sequencing errors. CDR3 sequences were aligned to IMGT reference sequences to assign V, D and J gene segments. Each retained sequence needed at least a six-nucleotide match to both a V gene segment and a J gene segment. Rearrangements were called productive when the CDR3 lacked stop codons and stayed in frame with V and J; all others were non-productive. Following IMGT convention, CDR3 was defined as the stretch from the second conserved V-encoded cysteine to the conserved J-encoded phenylalanine. The earlier analysis of about 620 of the donors excluded sequences that lacked an unambiguous match to a single V gene segment. In an earlier analysis of roughly 600 of the donors, a V segment was called functional when productive rearrangements were above 56.7%, and segregating when the standard deviation between donors exceeded 5%. A statistical classification framework was developed to diagnose cytomegalovirus status using the catalog of TCR beta chain sequences. A later analysis assigned V and J genes by comparing TCR nucleotide sequences with IMGT/GENE-DB human TR gene sequences. Using the TCRdist pipeline, a later analysis assigned CDR3 sequences along with most-parsimonious VDJ recombination scenarios. In a later analysis, each TCR beta chain was defined by its CDR3 amino acid sequence together with its V-gene family, and reads without a unique V-gene family were excluded. In a later analysis, nearly 600 highly shared, low-generation-probability nucleotide sequences were removed to address suspected cross-contamination and a sequencing artifact. A later analysis calculated a clonal expansion index for each public chain from normalized within-repertoire ranks of inferred template counts. A later analysis computed generation probabilities with a VDJ recombination model fitted to out-of-frame rearrangements, and checked the results against IGoR. Hypergeometric tests were used in a later analysis to score TCR-TCR, TCR-HLA and TCR-CMV co-occurrence, with a repertoire-size bias correction applied to the TCR pairs. To estimate false discovery rates, a later analysis permuted the HLA or CMV assignments 20 times. A later analysis grouped co-occurring TCRs with DBSCAN, adding TCRdist sequence similarity when clustering within HLA-allele-positive subsets. Repertoires with fewer than 30,000 or more than 120,000 public chains were left out of co-occurrence clustering, as were five repertoires with anomalous nucleotide sharing. The source is immuneACCESS, and TCRdb retained only in-frame sequences with V and J called. Part of the clones is not carried over; for the studies checked, unresolved V genes explain less than half of this, and the remainder is unexplained. The V and J calls and clone size are taken from that table; D and trimming were inferred from the DNA. This sample holds more than 75,000 clones; around 70% were observed only once. The ten top clones hold 9.1% of the sample.

In total, fewer than 750 healthy bone marrow donors made up the cohort. Cohort members were all nominally healthy when sampled, although unrecorded immune exposures were likely present. The donor tested CMV seropositive, placing the donor among the 290 or so seropositive members of the cohort. A peripheral blood sample was collected from each donor, and TCR beta sequencing was performed on peripheral blood mononuclear cells. The Qiagen DNeasy Blood Extraction Kit was used to extract genomic DNA from the blood cell samples. Findings and caveats that apply to the study as a whole: Compared with equally common non-associated chains, HLA-associated TCR beta chains in a later analysis were more clonally expanded and had lower generation probabilities. Assigning TCR associations to individual alleles was difficult when HLA alleles, especially DR and DQ, strongly co-occurred. For the cohort, immune exposure information was limited to CMV serostatus. The authors suggested that the approach could potentially be generalized to other disease states and immunological phenotypes. Specific HLA alleles were associated with 16,951 TCR beta sequences at a false discovery rate of 0.05 in a later analysis. The earlier analysis of some 540 of the donors excluded 15 to 20 rarely observed V segments, including chromosome 9 orphons, because counts were too low. A total of roughly 160 TCR beta chains were listed by the study as associated with cytomegalovirus. A few of the identified cytomegalovirus-associated TCR beta chains were confirmed in vitro to be specific for cytomegalovirus antigens. A further reported finding was that TCR beta sequences accurately predicted the HLA-A and HLA-B alleles for most subjects in the first cohort. The classifier was reported to diagnose cytomegalovirus status with high specificity and sensitivity in both the original cohort and the validation cohort. According to a later analysis, TCR association rates differed among HLA loci, with DRB1 alleles showing the most associated TCRs and HLA-C alleles showing the fewest. Because HLA typing was unavailable for some donors at each locus, only the typed subset was used in association tests. V-gene and J-gene trimming of TCR beta chains was associated with a missense DCLRE1C variant in a later genetic analysis, and the association was replicated in an independent cohort. A later genetic analysis reported fewer N-insertions in productive TCRs among donors in an Asian-associated ancestry cluster than the roughly 640-donor mean. In this cohort, only TCR beta chains were sequenced, and detectable features were limited by the absence of alpha or paired-chain data. Some IMGT-functional V segments, including TRBV6-2 and TRBV6-3, could not be told apart with the 87-base-pair reads, so those segments were excluded. Most CMV-associated TCR beta chains appeared to be HLA-restricted in a later analysis, and the HLA associations seemed to be driven largely by CMV exposure. A later analysis reported that several top co-occurrence clusters appeared linked to parvovirus B19, influenza, CMV and Epstein-Barr virus. Roughly uniform sequencing depth across donors was assumed in presence/absence analyses, although this assumption may not hold. An earlier analysis of around 600 of the donors showed that most TCR beta V segments appeared in productive rearrangements either about 90% or about 30% of the time, which broadly matched IMGT annotations. Linkage disequilibrium might explain the correlated functional status among segregating V segments, but an unknown experimental factor could not be excluded. Across donors, most TCR sequences were observed very rarely, whereas some public TCRs were present in many individuals. A cluster of highly shared sequence variants was judged likely to be a technical artifact of the sequencing pipeline.

What was sequenced was PBMCs. The clonotype comes from a man aged 40-49 years in good health and CMV-seropositive. This sequence uses TRBV6-1 and TRBJ2-1, and 7 bases in between align with TRBD2. The CDR3 is CASSVRLAAKNEQFF. The DNA sequence is TGTGCCAGCAGTGTTCGACTAGCAGCCAAAAATGAGCAGTTCTTC.